This paragraph reports one TCR beta chain. TCRdb re-analysed the 5' RACE reads in MiXCR, keeping a single row per CDR3 protein. The sample lists fewer than 250,000 distinct CDR3 sequences; roughly a tenth were seen once. The data stem from a study of T-cell memory formation after mild COVID-19. This CDR3 contains 16 residues. This chain links TRBV21-1 with TRBJ2-1; no DNA check was done on the table's D call, TRBD2. TRBV21-1 is recorded as a pseudogene. This receptor was obtained from a man in his late teens or twenties who had mild COVID-19 (a few samples of this study predate the infection). Cell type and time point are not known. Sequencing was performed on PBMCs or a T cell subset sorted from them (not recorded which). For the CDR3, the DNA is TGTGCCAGCAGCAAAGAAGGACGGCCTAGGTGCAATGAGCAGTTCTTC. Its protein product is CASSKEGRPRCNEQFF.